This TCR beta chain was found in a study of T cell changes during pregnancy in multiple sclerosis. Method: immunoSEQ multiplex PCR; TCRdb's copy keeps in-frame clones and lacks some. The repertoire includes roughly 70,000 clones, over 80% of them detected once, and approximately 2.8% sits in the top ten. The germline V gene has CDR1 SGHAT and CDR2 FQNNGV. The CDR3 contains 15 residues. With V trimmed by 5 bases and J by 1 base, 3 bases remained unmatched. The sequenced sample was peripheral blood, obtained in the third trimester of pregnancy. The TCR comes from a female donor in good health, enrolled as a control in a pregnancy study. The chain has TRBV11-2 and TRBJ2-2; the match to TRBD1 covers 8 bases. The CDR3 region has the DNA TGTGCCAGCAGCGCGGACAGGGAGAACACCGGGGAGCTGTTTTTT. This translates into CASSADRENTGELFF.